A selection of T cell receptor beta chains follows, all from one sample in a study of breast tumors, draining lymph nodes, adjacent tissues. From the multiplex PCR reads, TCRdb called clonotypes with MiXCR, one entry per CDR3 protein. The repertoire holds over 150,000 distinct CDR3 sequences, with roughly 29% as singletons. The sequenced sample was axillary lymph node tissue. These receptors all stem from a female donor with breast cancer. Some clones in this sample may be carry-over from other donors' samples. Both conserved end residues are part of each CDR3. A D gene is named only where the DNA matches it firmly. Clone size is given for some rows only: seen once, a few or many times, or a class if the clone is expanded.

D	size	V	J	CDR3	DNA
NA	many	TRBV5-5	TRBJ2-7	CASSFRAGDEQYF	TGTGCCAGCAGCTTCCGGGCCGGCGACGAGCAGTACTTC
NA	NA	TRBV28	TRBJ2-7	CASGLQRSYEQYF	TGTGCCAGCGGTTTACAGCGATCCTACGAGCAGTACTTC
NA	many	TRBV28	TRBJ1-2	CASSLSGLGLKGYGYTF	TGTGCCAGCAGTTTATCAGGTCTGGGGTTAAAGGGCTATGGCTACACCTTC
TRBD2	NA	TRBV2	TRBJ2-3	CASSESETSGDTQYF	TGTGCCAGCAGTGAATCGGAGACTAGCGGGGATACGCAGTATTTT
NA	NA	TRBV13	TRBJ2-4	CASSSPDRRDIRYF	TGTGCCAGCAGCTCGCCCGACAGGAGGGACATTCGGTACTTC
NA	NA	TRBV11-2	TRBJ2-1	CASSLARGGGFF	TGTGCCAGCAGCTTAGCCAGGGGGGGTGGGTTCTTC
NA	many	TRBV7-8	TRBJ2-1	CASSGGLSGLWEQFF	TGTGCCAGCAGCGGCGGGCTATCCGGCTTGTGGGAGCAGTTCTTC
NA	many	TRBV20-1	TRBJ2-7	CSARDYAGGGYEQYF	TGCAGTGCTAGAGATTACGCCGGCGGAGGGTACGAGCAGTACTTC
NA	many	TRBV5-6	TRBJ1-2	CASSSLGGRDYGYTF	TGTGCCAGCAGCTCGTTGGGGGGGCGAGACTATGGCTACACCTTC
TRBD2	many	TRBV5-5	TRBJ2-2	CASIPSPGGTGELFF	TGTGCCAGCATCCCCTCTCCGGGGGGCACCGGGGAGCTGTTTTTT
TRBD1	NA	TRBV11-2	TRBJ1-1	CASRAFGAQGGAFF	TGTGCCAGCAGAGCCTTCGGTGCCCAGGGGGGAGCTTTCTTT
NA	many	TRBV5-1	TRBJ2-2	CASSDSAGSTGELFF	TGCGCCAGCAGTGACTCGGCCGGCAGCACCGGGGAGCTGTTTTTT
TRBD1	many	TRBV6-4	TRBJ2-5	CASSDPRTGREQETQYF	TGTGCCAGCAGTGACCCCCGGACAGGCCGAGAACAAGAGACCCAGTACTTC
NA	many	TRBV5-6	TRBJ1-5	CASSTRTYSNQPQHF	TGTGCCAGCAGCACCCGAACCTATAGCAATCAGCCCCAGCATTTT
NA	many	TRBV6-2/TRBV6-3	TRBJ2-5	CASSTTRATQYF	TGTGCCAGCAGTACGACCAGGGCGACCCAGTACTTC
NA	many	TRBV7-6	TRBJ2-7	CASSPSGSSYEQYF	TGTGCCAGCAGCCCTAGTGGGAGCTCCTACGAGCAGTACTTC
NA	NA	TRBV7-3	TRBJ2-6	CASSLRPAGFGSGANVLTF	TGTGCCAGCAGCTTACGGCCTGCGGGTTTCGGCTCTGGGGCCAACGTCCTGACTTTC
TRBD1	many	TRBV6-1	TRBJ1-2	CASRAPDRDYGYTF	TGTGCCAGCAGAGCGCCTGACAGGGACTATGGCTACACCTTC
NA	many	TRBV7-9	TRBJ1-2	CASSFPGVPERGGYTF	TGTGCCAGCAGCTTCCCAGGGGTCCCGGAGAGGGGTGGCTACACCTTC
TRBD2	NA	TRBV6-2/TRBV6-3	TRBJ2-1	CASSRLSGGWYNEQFF	TGTGCCAGCAGCCGACTCAGCGGGGGGTGGTACAATGAGCAGTTCTTC
NA	few	TRBV7-5	TRBJ2-3	CISVPAPRHAMNTDTQYF	NA
NA	NA	TRBV28	TRBJ1-1	CASMEGVTEAFF	TGTGCCAGCATGGAGGGAGTCACTGAAGCTTTCTTT
NA	NA	TRBV27	TRBJ2-7	CASSLGEQYF	TGTGCCAGCAGTTTGGGGGAGCAGTACTTC
NA	NA	TRBV29-1	TRBJ1-4	CSQNREGNRYAVFATNEKLFF	TGCAGCCAAAACAGGGAGGGGAACAGATACGCAGTATTTGCAACTAATGAAAAACTGTTTTTT
NA	many	TRBV11-2	TRBJ1-4	CASSSLTGVGKLFF	TGTGCCAGCAGCTCCCTTACAGGAGTGGGAAAACTGTTTTTT
NA	NA	TRBV6-1	TRBJ1-5	CASIGGGVRNQPQHF	TGTGCCAGCATCGGGGGGGGGGTCCGCAATCAGCCCCAGCATTTT
TRBD1	many	TRBV20-1	TRBJ1-2	CSARTGGLYGYTF	TGCAGTGCTAGGACAGGGGGCCTCTATGGCTACACCTTC
NA	many	TRBV2	TRBJ2-7	CAGLSGSSYEQYF	TGTGCCGGGCTCTCGGGCTCCTCCTACGAGCAGTACTTC
NA	many	TRBV28	TRBJ2-7	CASRTLTYEQYF	TGTGCCAGCAGGACCCTGACCTACGAGCAGTACTTC
TRBD2	many	TRBV20-1	TRBJ2-3	CSARVSGGAWADTQYF	TGCAGTGCTAGGGTTAGCGGGGGGGCCTGGGCAGATACGCAGTATTTT
NA	NA	TRBV9	TRBJ1-4	CASSGTAKGEKLFF	TGTGCCAGCAGCGGTACAGCCAAGGGCGAAAAACTGTTTTTT
TRBD1	NA	TRBV7-2	TRBJ1-4	CASSSTGAEKLFF	TGTGCCAGCAGCTCTACAGGGGCTGAAAAACTGTTTTTT
NA	NA	TRBV10-2	TRBJ2-3	CASSEWQGADTQYF	TGCGCCAGCAGTGAGTGGCAGGGCGCAGATACGCAGTATTTT
NA	many	TRBV18	TRBJ2-3	CASSPLDYNTDTQYF	TGTGCCAGCTCACCTCTGGACTATAACACAGATACGCAGTATTTT
NA	many	TRBV19	TRBJ1-5	CASSPDTGQPQHF	TGTGCCAGTAGTCCTGACACGGGTCAGCCCCAGCATTTT
TRBD2	NA	TRBV7-9	TRBJ2-5	CASSYTRASGETQYF	TGTGCCAGCAGCTACACCCGGGCTAGCGGTGAGACCCAGTACTTC
TRBD1	many	TRBV6-5	TRBJ2-5	CASKRGQRSEETQYF	TGTGCCAGCAAGAGGGGACAGCGGTCAGAAGAGACCCAGTACTTC
NA	NA	TRBV7-6	TRBJ1-6	CASSLNRADNNSPLHF	TGTGCCAGCAGCTTGAACAGGGCGGACAATAATTCACCCCTCCACTTT
TRBD2	many	TRBV10-2	TRBJ2-7	CASTLTSGSSYEQYF	TGCGCCAGCACCTTGACTAGCGGGAGCTCCTACGAGCAGTACTTC
TRBD2	NA	TRBV24-1	TRBJ2-1	CATRGGSAPYNEQFF	TGCGCCACCCGGGGGGGTTCGGCCCCCTACAATGAGCAGTTCTTC
NA	many	TRBV7-2	TRBJ2-3	CASSRPGGRGRVDTQYF	TGTGCCAGCAGCCGACCTGGGGGGCGGGGTCGGGTAGATACGCAGTATTTT